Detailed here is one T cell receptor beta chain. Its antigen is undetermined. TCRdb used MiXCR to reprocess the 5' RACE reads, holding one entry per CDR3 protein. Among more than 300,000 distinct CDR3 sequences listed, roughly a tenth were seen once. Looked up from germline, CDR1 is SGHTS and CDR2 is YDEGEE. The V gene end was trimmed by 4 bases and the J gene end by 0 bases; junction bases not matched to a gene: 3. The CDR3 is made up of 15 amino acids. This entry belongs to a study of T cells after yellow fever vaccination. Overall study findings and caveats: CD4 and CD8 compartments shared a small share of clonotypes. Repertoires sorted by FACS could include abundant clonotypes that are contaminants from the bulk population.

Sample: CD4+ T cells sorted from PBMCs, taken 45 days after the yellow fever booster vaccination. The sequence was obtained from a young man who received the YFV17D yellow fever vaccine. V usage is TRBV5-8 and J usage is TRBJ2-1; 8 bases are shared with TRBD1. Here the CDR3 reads CASSGQGASYNEQFF. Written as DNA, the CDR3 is TGTGCCAGCAGCGGGCAGGGGGCCTCCTACAATGAGCAGTTCTTC.